In this sample, the clone carrying this T cell receptor beta chain turned up a few times. Its target is unknown. The data originate from a study of T cell repertoires in cytomegalovirus infection. At the level of the study: It was recently identified HLA-C-restricted and well-studied HLA-B-restricted CMV epitopes that the study used. It was the public TCR beta signatures that indicated both CMV infection and matching HLA type. General observations from the study: Cumulative frequency (of public TCR beta family members) identified carriers of CMV plus the relevant HLA. HLA-C-restricted CMV clonotypes gave the most frequent clonotype in two of eight donors.

TCRdb re-analysed the reads in MiXCR, keeping a single row per CDR3 protein. The sample gives roughly 80,000 distinct CDR3 sequences, 20% to 30% of which show up once; roughly 50% is in the top ten. V was pared by 7 bases and J by 6 bases, with 7 bases of the junction left unmatched. Germline CDR1 reads MRHNA; CDR2 reads SNTAGT. CDR3 size: 14 residues. This receptor was obtained from a human donor in good health (CMV status not recorded). Some clones in this sample may be carry-over from other donors' samples. The chain carries TRBV6-4 and TRBJ1-5, with TRBD1 matching 9 bases. The sequences come from CD8+ T cells from cultured PBMCs, collected from culture after CMV antigen stimulation. CDR3: CASNPGQGRQPQHF. Written as DNA, the CDR3 is TGTGCCAGCAATCCGGGACAGGGTCGTCAGCCCCAGCATTTT.